The 2 T cell receptor beta chains below come from one sample, sequenced in a study of blood T cell repertoires in COVID-19. The repertoire was sequenced with immunoSEQ multiplex PCR; TCRdb's copy has only in-frame clones and lacks some. The sample includes about 140,000 clones, 65% to 85% of them seen just once. Sequenced material: PBMCs or T cells enriched from blood (not recorded which). These receptors came from a man between 65 and 85 years old who had been exposed to COVID-19.

The V call is TRBV6-5, the J call TRBJ1-2; no clear D gene. Germline CDR1 MNHEY, CDR2 SVGAGI. This CDR3 is 12 amino acids long. V was trimmed by 8 bases and J by 5 bases, leaving 12 bases between them. The CDR3 sequence is CASSRGNYGYTF. CDR3 DNA: TGTGCCAGCTCACGGGGAAATTATGGCTACACCTTC.

The chain links TRBV18 to TRBJ1-3; D remains unclear. The ends were cut back, 5 bases at V and 3 bases at J, with 8 bases in the middle. The CDR3 covers 13 residues. Germline V gene data show CDR1 as KGHSH and CDR2 as LQKENI. CDR3 amino acids: CASSAGNGNTIYF. CDR3 DNA sequence: TGTGCCAGCTCAGCCGGGAATGGAAACACCATATATTTT.